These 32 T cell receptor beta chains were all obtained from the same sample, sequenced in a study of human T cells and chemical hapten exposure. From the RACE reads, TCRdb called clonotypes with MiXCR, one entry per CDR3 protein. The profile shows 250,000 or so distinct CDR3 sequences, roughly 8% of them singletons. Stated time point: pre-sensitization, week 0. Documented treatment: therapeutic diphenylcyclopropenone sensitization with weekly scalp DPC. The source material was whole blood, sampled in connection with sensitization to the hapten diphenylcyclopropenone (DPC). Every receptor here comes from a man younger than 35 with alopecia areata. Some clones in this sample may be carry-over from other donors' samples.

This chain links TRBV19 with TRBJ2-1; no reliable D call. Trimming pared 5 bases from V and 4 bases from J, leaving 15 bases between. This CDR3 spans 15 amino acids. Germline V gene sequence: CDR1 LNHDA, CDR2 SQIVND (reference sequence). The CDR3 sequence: CASSPDPFTYNEQFF. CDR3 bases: TGTGCCAGTAGTCCGGACCCATTTACTTACAATGAGCAGTTCTTC.

CDR3 loop: CASSGKADGGLAGPTYEQYV. The DNA of the CDR3 is TGTGCCAGCAGTGGGAAGGCGGACGGCGGACTAGCGGGACCCACCTACGAGCAGTACGTC. V gene TRBV2 combines with J gene TRBJ2-7; 12 bases line up with TRBD2. This CDR3 is built from 20 residues. Germline-derived CDR1 and CDR2 are SNHLY and FYNNEI. V lost 4 bases to trimming and J lost 2 bases; unmatched junction nucleotides: 18.

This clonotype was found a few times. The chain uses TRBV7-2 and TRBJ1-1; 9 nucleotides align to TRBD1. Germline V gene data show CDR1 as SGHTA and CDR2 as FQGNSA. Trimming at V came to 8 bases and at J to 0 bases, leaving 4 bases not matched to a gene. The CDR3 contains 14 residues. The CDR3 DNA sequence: TGTGCCAGCGGGACAGGGACCATGAACACTGAAGCTTTCTTT. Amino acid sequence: CASGTGTMNTEAFF.

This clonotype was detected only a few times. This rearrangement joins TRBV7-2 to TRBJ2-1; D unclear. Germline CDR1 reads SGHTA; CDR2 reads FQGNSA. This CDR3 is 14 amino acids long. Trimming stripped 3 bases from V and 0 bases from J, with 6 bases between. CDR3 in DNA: TGTGCCAGCAGCTTGACCTCCTCCTACAATGAGCAGTTCTTC. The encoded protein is CASSLTSSYNEQFF.

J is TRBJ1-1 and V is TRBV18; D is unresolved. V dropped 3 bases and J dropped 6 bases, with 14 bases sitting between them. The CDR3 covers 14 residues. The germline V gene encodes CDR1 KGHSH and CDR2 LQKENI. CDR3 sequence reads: CASSPKTTAAEAFF. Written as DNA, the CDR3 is TGTGCCAGCTCACCCAAAACGACGGCTGCTGAAGCTTTCTTT.

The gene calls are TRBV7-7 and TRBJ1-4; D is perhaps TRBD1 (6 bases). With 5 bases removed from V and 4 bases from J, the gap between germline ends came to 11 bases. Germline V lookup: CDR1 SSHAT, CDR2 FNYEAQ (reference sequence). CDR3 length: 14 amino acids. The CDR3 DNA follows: TGTGCCAGCAGCGCGTCGGGACATAATGAAAAACTGTTTTTT. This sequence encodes CASSASGHNEKLFF.

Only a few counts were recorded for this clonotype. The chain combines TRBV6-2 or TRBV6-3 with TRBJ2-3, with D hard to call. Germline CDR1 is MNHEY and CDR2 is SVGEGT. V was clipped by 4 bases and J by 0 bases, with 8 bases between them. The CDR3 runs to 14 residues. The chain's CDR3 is CASSFMQSTDTQYF. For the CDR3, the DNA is TGTGCCAGCAGTTTCATGCAGAGCACAGATACGCAGTATTTT.

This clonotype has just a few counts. CDR3: CSAPQESWFVDTQYF. For the CDR3, the DNA is TGCAGTGCTCCTCAGGAATCATGGTTTGTAGATACGCAGTATTTT. J is TRBJ2-3 and V is TRBV20-1; D uncertain. CDR3 length: 15 amino acids. The V and J ends lost 5 bases and 5 bases respectively, with 20 bases between them. The germline V gene encodes CDR1 DFQATT and CDR2 SNEGSKA (reference sequence).

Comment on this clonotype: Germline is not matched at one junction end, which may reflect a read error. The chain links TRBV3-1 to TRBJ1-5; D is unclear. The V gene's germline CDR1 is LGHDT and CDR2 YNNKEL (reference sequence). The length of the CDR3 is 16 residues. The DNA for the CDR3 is TGTGCCAGCAGCCAAGATGCAGGCCACGGCAAACAGCCCCAGCATTTT. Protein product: CASSQDAGHGKQPQHF.

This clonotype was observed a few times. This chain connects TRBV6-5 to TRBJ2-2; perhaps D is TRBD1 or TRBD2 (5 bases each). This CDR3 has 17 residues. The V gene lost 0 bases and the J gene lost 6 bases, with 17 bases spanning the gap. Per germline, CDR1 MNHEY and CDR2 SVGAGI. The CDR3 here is CASSYSNSRAGAGELFF. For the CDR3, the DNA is TGTGCCAGCAGTTACTCGAATAGCAGGGCGGGCGCCGGGGAGCTGTTTTTT.

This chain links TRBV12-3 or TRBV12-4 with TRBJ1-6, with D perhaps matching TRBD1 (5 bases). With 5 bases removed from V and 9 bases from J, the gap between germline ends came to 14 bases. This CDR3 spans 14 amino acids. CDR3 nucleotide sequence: TGTGCCAGCAGTATCCAAGAGGGGTCTTCACCCCTCCACTTT. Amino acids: CASSIQEGSSPLHF.

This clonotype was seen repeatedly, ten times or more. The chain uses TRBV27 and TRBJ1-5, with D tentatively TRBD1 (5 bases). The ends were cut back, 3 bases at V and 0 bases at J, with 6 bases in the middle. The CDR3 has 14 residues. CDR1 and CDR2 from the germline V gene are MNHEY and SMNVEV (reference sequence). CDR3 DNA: TGTGCCAGCAGTTTGGGGGTTAGCAATCAGCCCCAGCATTTT. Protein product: CASSLGVSNQPQHF.

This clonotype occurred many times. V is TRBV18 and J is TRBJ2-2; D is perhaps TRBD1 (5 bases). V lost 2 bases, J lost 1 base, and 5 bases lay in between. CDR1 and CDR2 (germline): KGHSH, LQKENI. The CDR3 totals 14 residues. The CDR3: CASSPDRNTGELFF. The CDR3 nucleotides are TGTGCCAGCTCACCAGACAGGAACACCGGGGAGCTGTTTTTT.

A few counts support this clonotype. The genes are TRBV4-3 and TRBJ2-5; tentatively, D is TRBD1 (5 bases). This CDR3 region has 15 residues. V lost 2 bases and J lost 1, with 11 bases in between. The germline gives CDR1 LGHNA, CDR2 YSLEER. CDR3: CASSQLYRTQETQYF. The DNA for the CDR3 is TGCGCCAGCAGCCAACTTTACAGGACCCAAGAGACCCAGTACTTC.

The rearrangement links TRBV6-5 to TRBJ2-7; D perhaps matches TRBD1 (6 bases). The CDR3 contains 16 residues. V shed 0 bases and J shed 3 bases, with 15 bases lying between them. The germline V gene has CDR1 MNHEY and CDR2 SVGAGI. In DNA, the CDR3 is TGTGCCAGCAGTTACTCGGCGCCACAGGGCTACTACGAGCAGTACTTC. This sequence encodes CASSYSAPQGYYEQYF.

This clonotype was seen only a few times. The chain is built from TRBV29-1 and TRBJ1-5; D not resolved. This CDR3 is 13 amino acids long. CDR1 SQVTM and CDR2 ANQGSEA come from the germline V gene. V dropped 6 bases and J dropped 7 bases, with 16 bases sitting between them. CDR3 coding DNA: TGCAGCGTCTCTCCGCCGGGGAGGCAGCCCCAGCATTTT. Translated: CSVSPPGRQPQHF.

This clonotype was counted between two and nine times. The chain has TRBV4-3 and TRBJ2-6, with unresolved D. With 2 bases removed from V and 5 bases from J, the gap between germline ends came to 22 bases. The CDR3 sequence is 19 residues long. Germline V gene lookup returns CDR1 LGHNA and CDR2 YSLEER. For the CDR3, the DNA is TGCGCCAGCAGCCAAAATCACCGCCGCCCCTCCGGGCGGGCCAACGTCCTGACTTTC. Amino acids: CASSQNHRRPSGRANVLTF.

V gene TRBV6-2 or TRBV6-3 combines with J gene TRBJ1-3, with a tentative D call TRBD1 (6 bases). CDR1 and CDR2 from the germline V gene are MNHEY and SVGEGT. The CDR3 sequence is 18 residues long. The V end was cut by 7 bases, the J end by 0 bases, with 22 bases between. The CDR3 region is CASTTTGRPWLSGNTIYF. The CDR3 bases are TGTGCCAGCACCACGACAGGACGACCATGGCTCTCTGGAAACACCATATATTTT.

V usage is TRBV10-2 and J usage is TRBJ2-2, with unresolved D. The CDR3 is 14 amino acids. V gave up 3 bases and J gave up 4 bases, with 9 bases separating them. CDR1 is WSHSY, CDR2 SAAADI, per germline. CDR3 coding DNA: TGCGCCAGCAGTGAACGGGCCCTCACCGGGGAGCTGTTTTTT. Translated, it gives CASSERALTGELFF.

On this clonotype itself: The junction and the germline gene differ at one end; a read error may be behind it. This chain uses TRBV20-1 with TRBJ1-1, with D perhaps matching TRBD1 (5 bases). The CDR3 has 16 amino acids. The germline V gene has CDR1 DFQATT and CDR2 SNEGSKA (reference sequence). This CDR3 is CSARGGGSVMNTEAFF. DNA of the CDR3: TGCAGTGCAAGAGGCGGGGGGTCGGTCATGAACACTGAAGCTTTCTTT.

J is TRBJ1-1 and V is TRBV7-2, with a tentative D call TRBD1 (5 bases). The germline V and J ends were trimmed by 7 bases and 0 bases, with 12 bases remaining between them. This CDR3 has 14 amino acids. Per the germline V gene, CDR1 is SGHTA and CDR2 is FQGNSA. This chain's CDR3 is CASILTALNTEAFF. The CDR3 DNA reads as TGTGCCAGCATTTTGACAGCCTTGAACACTGAAGCTTTCTTT.

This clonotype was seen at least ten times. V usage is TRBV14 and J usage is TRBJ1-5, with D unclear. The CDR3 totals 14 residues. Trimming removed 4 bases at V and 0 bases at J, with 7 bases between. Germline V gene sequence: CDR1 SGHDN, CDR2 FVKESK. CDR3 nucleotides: TGTGCCAGCAGCCTCGACACTAGCAATCAGCCCCAGCATTTT. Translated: CASSLDTSNQPQHF.

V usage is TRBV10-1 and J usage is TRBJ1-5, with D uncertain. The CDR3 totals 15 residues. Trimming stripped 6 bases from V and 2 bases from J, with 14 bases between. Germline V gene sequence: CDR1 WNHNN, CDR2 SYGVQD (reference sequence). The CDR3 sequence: CASSPGTERNQPQHF. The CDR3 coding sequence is TGCGCCAGCAGCCCCGGTACCGAGCGCAATCAGCCCCAGCATTTT.

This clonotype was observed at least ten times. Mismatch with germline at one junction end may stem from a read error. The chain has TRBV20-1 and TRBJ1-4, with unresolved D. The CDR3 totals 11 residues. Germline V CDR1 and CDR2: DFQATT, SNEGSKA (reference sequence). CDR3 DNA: TGCAGTGCTAGTCTTAGTGGTCGAGAGATTTTT. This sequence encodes CSASLSGREIF.

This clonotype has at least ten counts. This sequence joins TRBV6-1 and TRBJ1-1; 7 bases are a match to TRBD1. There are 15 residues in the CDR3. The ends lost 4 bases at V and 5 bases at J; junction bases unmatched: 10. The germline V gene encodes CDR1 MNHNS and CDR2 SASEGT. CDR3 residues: CASSAWTGLRTEAFF. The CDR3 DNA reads TGTGCCAGCAGTGCCTGGACAGGATTGAGGACTGAAGCTTTCTTT.

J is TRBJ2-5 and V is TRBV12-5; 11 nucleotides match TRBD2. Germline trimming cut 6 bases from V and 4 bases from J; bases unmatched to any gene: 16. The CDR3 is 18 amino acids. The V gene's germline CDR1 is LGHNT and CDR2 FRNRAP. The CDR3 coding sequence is TGTGCTAGTGGCCCCGGGACTAGCGGTCTAGGAAGGGGAGAGACCCAGTACTTC. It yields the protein CASGPGTSGLGRGETQYF.

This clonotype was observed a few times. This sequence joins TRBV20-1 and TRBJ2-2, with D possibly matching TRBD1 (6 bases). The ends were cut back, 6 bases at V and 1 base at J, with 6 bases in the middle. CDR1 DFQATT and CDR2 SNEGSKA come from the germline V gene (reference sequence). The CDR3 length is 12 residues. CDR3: CSAQGNTGELFF. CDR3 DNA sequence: TGCAGTGCACAGGGGAACACCGGGGAGCTGTTTTTT.

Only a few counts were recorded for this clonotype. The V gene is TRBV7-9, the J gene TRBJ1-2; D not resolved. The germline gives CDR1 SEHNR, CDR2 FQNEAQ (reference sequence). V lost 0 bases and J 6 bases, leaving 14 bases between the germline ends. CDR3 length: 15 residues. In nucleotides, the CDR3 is TGTGCCAGCAGCTTAGCTTTGAGCAGGAACAATGGCTACACCTTC. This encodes CASSLALSRNNGYTF. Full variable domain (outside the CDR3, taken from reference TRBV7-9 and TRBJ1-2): DTGVSQNPRHKITKRGQNVTFRCDPISEHNRLYWYRQTLGQGPEFLTYFQNEAQLEKSRLLSDRFSAERPKGSFSTLEIQRTEQGDSAMYLCASSLALSRNNGYTFGSGTRLTVV.

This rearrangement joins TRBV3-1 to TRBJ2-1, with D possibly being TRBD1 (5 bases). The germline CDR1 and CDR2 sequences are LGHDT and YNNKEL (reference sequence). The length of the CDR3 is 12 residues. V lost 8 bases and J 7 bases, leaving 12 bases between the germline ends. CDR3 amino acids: CASRAGLNEQFF. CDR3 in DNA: TGTGCCAGCCGGGCAGGGTTGAATGAGCAGTTCTTC.

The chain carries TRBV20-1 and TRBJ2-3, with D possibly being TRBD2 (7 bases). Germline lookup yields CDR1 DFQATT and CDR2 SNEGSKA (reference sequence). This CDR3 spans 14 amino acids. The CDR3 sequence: CVRGGGGASDTQYF. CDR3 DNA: TGCGTGAGGGGAGGAGGGGGGGCCTCAGATACGCAGTATTTT.

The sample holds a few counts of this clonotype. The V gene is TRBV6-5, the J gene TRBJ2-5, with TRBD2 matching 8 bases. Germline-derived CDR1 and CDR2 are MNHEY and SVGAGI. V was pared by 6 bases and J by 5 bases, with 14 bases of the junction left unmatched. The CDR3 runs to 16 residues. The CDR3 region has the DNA TGTGCCAGCAGAGACCCCCCGGGGGGGGCTGGTGAGACCCAGTACTTC. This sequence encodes CASRDPPGGAGETQYF.

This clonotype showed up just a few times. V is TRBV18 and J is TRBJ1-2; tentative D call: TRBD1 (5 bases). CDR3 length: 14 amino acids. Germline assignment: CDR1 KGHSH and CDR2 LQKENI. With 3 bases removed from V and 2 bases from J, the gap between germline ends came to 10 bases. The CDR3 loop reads CASSPTALNYGYTF. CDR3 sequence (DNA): TGTGCCAGCTCACCGACAGCATTGAACTATGGCTACACCTTC.